This TCR beta chain was identified in a study of cytomegalovirus exposure and HLA in healthy donors. General study findings and limits: On later analysis, the bulk of CMV-associated TCR beta chains appeared to be HLA-restricted.

Concerning this clone itself: The antigen is unknown.

The PCR contained 60 Vbeta and 13 Jbeta primers. Libraries were prepared by immunoSEQ multiplex PCR; TCRdb keeps only in-frame clonotypes and omits some of them. The sample consists of 95,000 to 150,000 clones, roughly 80% of them appearing once. V was pared by 0 bases and J by 4 bases, with 10 bases between. The length of the CDR3 is 15 residues. Germline V gene data show CDR1 as SGHRS and CDR2 as YFSETQ. The chain joins TRBV5-1 to TRBJ1-4; maybe TRBD1 (5 bases). The sample comprised PBMCs. The clonotype was recovered from a female donor in good health and CMV-seronegative. The DNA for the CDR3 is TGCGCCAGCAGCTTGGCGTGGAGGGGTAATGAAAAACTGTTTTTT. Its translation is CASSLAWRGNEKLFF. Full variable domain (rest looked up from reference TRBV5-1 and TRBJ1-4): KAGVTQTPRYLIKTRGQQVTLSCSPISGHRSVSWYQQTPGQGLQFLFEYFSETQRNKGNFPGRFSGRQFSNSRSEMNVSTLELGDSALYLCASSLAWRGNEKLFFGSGTQLSVL.